This TCR beta chain comes out of a study of cytomegalovirus exposure and HLA in healthy donors. Study-wide background: HLA-typed donors contributed about 85 million unique TCRs, which were held in an early data release. Clustering assigned 70% to 90% of the approximately 400 genotyped donors to the Caucasian-associated ancestry cluster. Whole-study findings and limits: Cytomegalovirus status was reportedly diagnosed by the classifier with high sensitivity and specificity.

PCR used 60 Vbeta primers and 13 Jbeta primers. Original analysis: The authors later counted roughly 87 million unique TCR beta chains, some 10 million of them shared. TCRdb keeps only in-frame clones here, not all; method: immunoSEQ multiplex PCR. Clonal size and the V and J genes are those of that table, whereas D and trimming came from the DNA. The profile covers more than 90,000 clones, with around 77% appearing a single time and roughly 5% taken by the ten largest. A remark on this clone: Its antigen is as yet unknown.

The receptor comes from a man in his fifties or sixties in good health and CMV-seropositive. What was sequenced was PBMCs.

Here the CDR3 DNA reads TGTGCCAGCAGCCCCGCGGGGTACGAGCAGTACTTC. The encoded protein is CASSPAGYEQYF. This sequence joins TRBV6-1 and TRBJ2-7; D perhaps matches TRBD2 (6 bases). The CDR3 is 12 amino acids. The germline V gene encodes CDR1 MNHNS and CDR2 SASEGT. V lost 6 bases, J lost 4 bases, and 10 bases lay in between.